Here is one TCR beta chain with its context. Its specificity is not known. This sample was included in a study of cytomegalovirus exposure and HLA in healthy donors. The wider study: The 120 or so validation repertoires used a platform that matched the one used for the 550 to 800 first-cohort repertoires, as a later analysis reported. The study's findings and limits: There were 150 or so TCR beta chains listed as cytomegalovirus-associated.

TCRdb's copy holds only in-frame clones and misses some; the assay was immunoSEQ multiplex PCR. This table has under 95,000 clones, approximately 91% appearing once. The germline gives CDR1 SNHLY, CDR2 FYNNEI. With 6 bases clipped from V and 3 bases from J, the junction kept 7 bases outside the gene matches. The CDR3 is 16 amino acids. This clonotype was obtained from a young man in good health and CMV-seronegative. Input material: PBMCs. This chain uses TRBV2 with TRBJ2-1; 11 bases match TRBD1. The CDR3 nucleotides are TGTGCCAGCAGAAGGCCGGGACAGGGGGGCTACAATGAGCAGTTCTTC. Its translation is CASRRPGQGGYNEQFF.